Included here is one T cell receptor (beta chain) sequence, with context. Here immunoSEQ multiplex PCR was the method, and the copy in TCRdb shows in-frame clones only, minus some. The sample comprises approximately 9,300 clones, under 80% of which are singletons, and roughly an eighth rests with the top ten. This entry is derived from a study of chemoradiotherapy in HPV16-positive cancers. Samples were taken several times over chemoradiotherapy. Germline values: CDR1 MNHNS, CDR2 SASEGT. V gave up 6 bases and J gave up 1 base; unmatched junction bases: 3. This CDR3 comprises 14 residues. The source of this sequence is a human donor with HPV-associated anogenital cancer. The specimen was collected from a patient who underwent chemoradiotherapy. The rearrangement uses TRBV6-1 and TRBJ2-1, with 7 bases matching TRBD2. CDR3 protein: CASSPGLSYNEQFF. In DNA form, the CDR3 reads TGTGCCAGCAGCCCGGGACTATCCTACAATGAGCAGTTCTTC.